The rows below give T cell receptor beta chains drawn from one sample of a study of spatial heterogeneity in lung cancer. TCRdb itself ran the 5' RACE reads through MiXCR, one entry per CDR3 protein. The table has about 39,000 distinct CDR3 sequences, 5.8% seen once. The specimen was PBMCs, collected at surgery. Receptor source: a male donor with early-stage non-small cell lung cancer. Each CDR3 is given with its conserved first and last residue. D genes are given only for firm matches. Clone size, where shown, is once, few, many, or a class for clones that have expanded.

abundance	d_gene	v_gene	j_gene	CDR3aa	CDR3nt
many	TRBD1	TRBV6-2/TRBV6-3	TRBJ2-4	CASTGQGFLIQYF	TGTGCCAGCACCGGACAGGGGTTTCTCATTCAGTACTTC
few	TRBD2	TRBV10-2	TRBJ2-3	CASSSGTSGGSTDTQYF	TGCGCCAGCAGCTCGGGGACTAGCGGGGGGAGCACAGATACGCAGTATTTT
many	NA	TRBV21-1	TRBJ1-5	CASSKRRGKGDQPQHF	TGTGCCAGCAGCAAGAGGAGGGGAAAGGGAGACCAGCCCCAGCATTTT
many	NA	TRBV9	TRBJ1-1	CASSQRDDLMNTEAFF	TGTGCCAGCAGCCAAAGGGATGACTTAATGAACACTGAAGCTTTCTTT
NA	NA	TRBV7-8	TRBJ1-1	CASSFGLRWDTEAFF	TGTGCCAGCAGCTTTGGTCTCCGGTGGGACACTGAAGCTTTCTTT
many	NA	TRBV7-2	TRBJ2-5	CASSLGGSSEETQYF	TGTGCCAGCAGCTTAGGAGGCTCGAGCGAAGAGACCCAGTACTTC
many	TRBD1	TRBV6-1	TRBJ1-1	CASSGTGGTEAFF	TGTGCCAGCAGTGGGACAGGGGGCACTGAAGCTTTCTTT
many	NA	TRBV2	TRBJ2-1	CASSGGAVYNEQFF	TGTGCCAGCAGTGGGGGGGCGGTTTACAATGAGCAGTTCTTC
many	NA	TRBV20-1	TRBJ2-1	CSALWGVAGEQFF	TGCAGTGCTCTCTGGGGTGTCGCCGGTGAGCAGTTCTTC
many	NA	TRBV28	TRBJ2-7	CASTRSFAHYEQYF	TGTGCCAGCACCCGTTCCTTTGCCCACTACGAGCAGTACTTC
many	TRBD1	TRBV5-1	TRBJ2-1	CASSMTGAVYNEQFF	TGCGCCAGCAGCATGACAGGGGCGGTCTACAATGAGCAGTTCTTC
many	NA	TRBV7-6	TRBJ2-2	CASSLGQAANTGELFF	TGTGCCAGCAGCTTAGGACAGGCCGCGAACACCGGGGAGCTGTTTTTT
many	TRBD1	TRBV7-3	TRBJ2-3	CASSLSPGQSTDTQYF	TGTGCCAGCAGCCTATCGCCGGGACAGAGCACAGATACGCAGTATTTT
few	NA	TRBV29-1	TRBJ2-1	CSVGDPYNEQFF	TGCAGCGTTGGGGACCCTTACAATGAGCAGTTCTTC
many	NA	TRBV7-2	TRBJ1-1	CASSSTGQKMNTEAFF	TGTGCCAGCAGCTCAACCGGACAGAAAATGAACACTGAAGCTTTCTTT
few	TRBD1	TRBV27	TRBJ2-7	CASSLLPGQGGFYEQYF	TGTGCCAGCAGTTTACTTCCAGGACAGGGGGGCTTCTACGAGCAGTACTTC